Presented here are 14 T cell receptor beta chains from one specimen sequenced in a study of graft-versus-host responses after intestinal transplantation (dated by TCRdb to about 2021). These receptors have no known antigen. The time point label on this specimen signifies: cells obtained before transplantation from donor or recipient. The protocol used for the library was the immunoSEQ multiplex PCR assay. Entries here come from immuneACCESS through TCRdb and include only in-frame sequences with V and J called. Some clones fail to appear in such tables; in the studies checked, an unresolved V gene covers under half of the shortfall, and the cause of the remainder is unknown. Recorded for this sample are 89,000 or so clones; approximately 80% of them occurred a single time. Of the sample, around 0.86% falls within the top ten clones. The source was unstimulated CD4+ T cells sorted from spleen or lymph node cells, collected before intestinal transplant. These receptors came from a human donor who received an intestinal transplant.

The V and J genes are TRBV11-2 and TRBJ2-6; maybe TRBD2 (5 bases). CDR1 SGHAT and CDR2 FQNNGV come from the germline V gene. V was clipped by 5 bases and J by 5 bases, with 10 bases between them. The CDR3 consists of 14 residues. This chain's CDR3 is CASSPADWANVLTF. The CDR3 DNA reads TGTGCCAGCAGCCCCGCGGACTGGGCCAACGTCCTGACTTTC.

The rearrangement links TRBV5-1 to TRBJ2-5; D unresolved. Trimming took 4 bases from V and 1 from J, leaving 5 bases between them. The CDR3 has 12 amino acids. The germline V gene encodes CDR1 SGHRS and CDR2 YFSETQ. This CDR3 is CASSEAQETQYF. CDR3 nucleotides: TGCGCCAGCAGCGAAGCCCAAGAGACCCAGTACTTC.

The V call is TRBV6-1, the J call TRBJ2-5; a possible D gene is TRBD1 (6 bases). Germline loops: CDR1 MNHNS, CDR2 SASEGT. Trimming took 1 base from V and 7 from J, leaving 7 bases between them. The CDR3 runs 12 residues. In DNA form, the CDR3 reads TGTGCCAGCAGTGAAGAGGGGGTGACCCAGTACTTC. Amino acids: CASSEEGVTQYF.

The chain employs TRBV27 and TRBJ1-6, with TRBD1 identical over 10 bases. The germline V gene encodes CDR1 MNHEY and CDR2 SMNVEV (reference sequence). The CDR3 consists of 17 residues. V was pared by 3 bases and J by 9 bases, with 11 bases of the junction left unmatched. The CDR3 sequence: CASSFRSGTGETSPLHF. In nucleotides, the CDR3 is TGTGCCAGCAGTTTCAGATCAGGGACAGGGGAGACTTCACCCCTCCACTTT.

The chain has TRBV29-1 and TRBJ2-3, with 7 bases lining up with TRBD2. The germline V gene has CDR1 SQVTM and CDR2 ANQGSEA. The CDR3 length is 15 residues. V trimming: 5 bases; J trimming: 4 bases; junction bases outside the gene matches: 12. The CDR3 coding sequence is TGCAGCGTTCAACTGGCGGGAGCGAGCGCAGATACGCAGTATTTT. This gives the protein CSVQLAGASADTQYF.

The rearrangement joins TRBV5-5 to TRBJ1-2; D is unresolved. This CDR3 is built from 14 residues. The ends were cut back, 1 base at V and 8 bases at J, with 15 bases in the middle. The V gene's germline CDR1 is SGHKS and CDR2 YYEKEE (reference sequence). This CDR3 reads CASSLTVAGGGYTF. The CDR3 DNA sequence: TGTGCCAGCAGCTTGACCGTGGCAGGAGGAGGCTACACCTTC.

The rearrangement uses TRBV5-4 and TRBJ2-7, with 11 bases that match TRBD2. Germline V gene lookup returns CDR1 SGHNT and CDR2 YYREEE (reference sequence). The ends lost 3 bases at V and 2 bases at J; junction bases unmatched: 10. This CDR3 spans 17 amino acids. CDR3 amino acids: CASSSPGLAVKPYEQYF. The CDR3 DNA sequence: TGTGCCAGCAGCTCCCCGGGACTAGCGGTTAAACCCTACGAGCAGTACTTC.

This clone was detected once. The CDR3 region is CASSLVFGRLNTEAFF. The CDR3 bases are TGTGCCAGCAGCTTGGTATTTGGGCGTTTGAACACTGAAGCTTTCTTT. The chain couples TRBV5-5 to TRBJ1-1; D is unresolved. CDR3 size: 16 residues. Trimming pared 0 bases from V and 0 bases from J, leaving 12 bases between. Germline V lookup: CDR1 SGHKS, CDR2 YYEKEE (reference sequence).

This clone came up a few times. The genes are TRBV5-1 and TRBJ2-3; D not resolved. Per the germline V gene, CDR1 is SGHRS and CDR2 is YFSETQ. The CDR3 consists of 14 residues. The V end lost 1 base, the J end lost 2 bases, and 8 bases lay between the germline ends. CDR3 residues: CASSLFRFTDTQYF. In nucleotides, the CDR3 is TGCGCCAGCAGCTTGTTCAGGTTCACAGATACGCAGTATTTT. The full variable domain, with the rest looked up from reference TRBV5-1 and TRBJ2-3, is KAGVTQTPRYLIKTRGQQVTLSCSPISGHRSVSWYQQTPGQGLQFLFEYFSETQRNKGNFPGRFSGRQFSNSRSEMNVSTLELGDSALYLCASSLFRFTDTQYFGPGTRLTVL.

The chain combines TRBV5-1 with TRBJ2-3; 9 positions agree with TRBD1. Germline CDR1 is SGHRS and CDR2 is YFSETQ. Losses at the gene ends were 1 base for V and 0 bases for J; bases not matched to a gene: 3. This CDR3 contains 16 residues. The CDR3 sequence: CASSLMTGGSTDTQYF. Here the CDR3 DNA reads TGCGCCAGCAGCTTGATGACAGGGGGGAGCACAGATACGCAGTATTTT.

The chain uses TRBV5-6 and TRBJ2-7, with D perhaps matching TRBD2 (5 bases). The CDR3 contains 14 residues. Germline V gives CDR1 SGHDT, CDR2 YYEEEE. V was cut by 0 bases and J by 1 base, with 8 bases left in between. The CDR3 DNA follows: TGTGCCAGCAGCTTGGCCCGGGGATCCTACGAGCAGTACTTC. It yields the protein CASSLARGSYEQYF.

This clone was observed a single time. The gene calls are TRBV7-8 and TRBJ2-2; TRBD2 agrees at 9 bases. The V gene end was trimmed by 0 bases and the J gene end by 0 bases; junction bases not matched to a gene: 2. The CDR3 is 17 amino acids. Germline V gene lookup returns CDR1 SGHVS and CDR2 FQNEAQ. CDR3 sequence: CASSLAAGGPNTGELFF. The CDR3 nucleotides read TGTGCCAGCAGCTTAGCCGCGGGGGGGCCGAACACCGGGGAGCTGTTTTTT.

The chain joins TRBV28 to TRBJ1-6; weak D call: TRBD1 (5 bases). The CDR3 extends over 17 amino acids. From germline, CDR1 is MDHEN and CDR2 SYDVKM. The V end was cut by 8 bases, the J end by 5 bases, with 22 bases between. CDR3 sequence reads: CASDLFPGGSNNSPLHF. The CDR3, as DNA: TGTGCCAGCGACCTATTCCCCGGGGGGTCCAATAATTCACCCCTCCACTTT.

V gene TRBV5-1 combines with J gene TRBJ2-3; 13 bases map to TRBD2. This CDR3 spans 16 amino acids. After removal of 0 bases from V and 6 bases from J, the junction contained 4 bases not matched to a gene. Germline lookup yields CDR1 SGHRS and CDR2 YFSETQ. CDR3 in amino acids: CASSLGTSGSMDTQYF. As DNA, the CDR3 is TGCGCCAGCAGCTTGGGGACTAGCGGGAGTATGGATACGCAGTATTTT.